A selection of T cell receptor beta chains follows, all from one sample in a study of low-dose radiotherapy and immunotherapy resistance in tumors. Each CDR3 protein is one row after TCRdb ran MiXCR on the reads. The sample has roughly 76,000 distinct CDR3 sequences; approximately 20% are singletons. This sample comprised PBMCs, obtained before treatment. Receptors originate from a male donor with prostate cancer. Both conserved end residues are part of each CDR3. The order of the fields is J gene, V gene, clone size, D gene, CDR3 DNA, CDR3 protein. D genes are given only for firm matches. Only some rows state a clone size, as once, few, many or a class for expanded clones.

j_gene: TRBJ2-7; v_gene: TRBV5-1; abundance: NA; d_gene: NA; CDR3nt: TGCGCCAGCAGTCGACTTGCAAGCTACGAGCAGTACTTC; CDR3aa: CASSRLASYEQYF
j_gene: TRBJ2-7; v_gene: TRBV20-1; abundance: many; d_gene: NA; CDR3nt: TGCAGTGCCCAGAGGGGGGGCGAGCAGTACTTC; CDR3aa: CSAQRGGEQYF
j_gene: TRBJ1-1; v_gene: TRBV30; abundance: many; d_gene: TRBD1; CDR3nt: TGTGCCTGGAGTGTACCCAGGGGGGGCGGGATGAACACTGAAGCTTTCTTT; CDR3aa: CAWSVPRGGGMNTEAFF
j_gene: TRBJ2-2; v_gene: TRBV27; abundance: many; d_gene: NA; CDR3nt: TGTGCCAGCAGTTCCCGGGAGTACACCGGGGAGCTGTTTTTT; CDR3aa: CASSSREYTGELFF
j_gene: TRBJ2-2; v_gene: TRBV24-1; abundance: few; d_gene: NA; CDR3nt: TGTGCCACCAGTGATTCGGGACCAAGATCCCCCGGGGAGCTGTTTTTT; CDR3aa: CATSDSGPRSPGELFF
j_gene: TRBJ2-7; v_gene: TRBV10-3; abundance: NA; d_gene: NA; CDR3nt: TGTGCCATCAGTGAGTCGTTACAGAACAGCTACGAGCAGTACTTC; CDR3aa: CAISESLQNSYEQYF
j_gene: TRBJ1-6; v_gene: TRBV2; abundance: many; d_gene: NA; CDR3nt: TGTGCCAGCAGTGATTCAGGACAGTCAAATTCACCCCTCCACTTT; CDR3aa: CASSDSGQSNSPLHF
j_gene: TRBJ2-7; v_gene: TRBV5-1; abundance: NA; d_gene: TRBD1; CDR3nt: TGCGCCAGCAGCGCAGGGGGCTACGAGCAGTACTTC; CDR3aa: CASSAGGYEQYF
j_gene: TRBJ2-3; v_gene: TRBV7-2; abundance: many; d_gene: TRBD2; CDR3nt: TGTGCCAGCAGCTTGACTAGCGGGAGCACAGATACGCAGTATTTT; CDR3aa: CASSLTSGSTDTQYF
j_gene: TRBJ2-1; v_gene: TRBV6-2/TRBV6-3; abundance: many; d_gene: TRBD2; CDR3nt: TGTGCCAGCAGTGAAGAGACTAGCGGGGCTTACAATGAGCAGTTCTTC; CDR3aa: CASSEETSGAYNEQFF
j_gene: TRBJ2-5; v_gene: TRBV19; abundance: many; d_gene: NA; CDR3nt: TGTGCCAGTAGCTCCGCTGCCTTATTATCACAAGAGACCCAGTACTTC; CDR3aa: CASSSAALLSQETQYF
j_gene: TRBJ1-4; v_gene: TRBV5-1; abundance: many; d_gene: NA; CDR3nt: TGCGCCAGCAGCCACCAGGAGCAAGCAACTAATGAAAAACTGTTTTTT; CDR3aa: CASSHQEQATNEKLFF
j_gene: TRBJ1-3; v_gene: TRBV7-9; abundance: NA; d_gene: TRBD1; CDR3nt: TGTGCCAGCGGTCGGACAGGCTCTGGAAACACCATATATTTT; CDR3aa: CASGRTGSGNTIYF
j_gene: TRBJ2-2; v_gene: TRBV9; abundance: many; d_gene: NA; CDR3nt: TGTGCCAGCAGCGCCGTTGTCCTTGGCGGGGAGCTGTTTTTT; CDR3aa: CASSAVVLGGELFF
j_gene: TRBJ2-2; v_gene: TRBV7-9; abundance: NA; d_gene: NA; CDR3nt: TGTGCCAGCAGCTTAGTGGTTGTCGGGGAGCTGTTTTTT; CDR3aa: CASSLVVVGELFF
j_gene: TRBJ1-2; v_gene: TRBV7-9; abundance: many; d_gene: NA; CDR3nt: TGTGCCAGCAGCAGGGGGACGGACTATGGCTACACCTTC; CDR3aa: CASSRGTDYGYTF
j_gene: TRBJ2-1; v_gene: TRBV5-1; abundance: many; d_gene: NA; CDR3nt: TGCGCCAGCAGCCCCCCCAGGGGCTCCTACAATGAGCAGTTCTTC; CDR3aa: CASSPPRGSYNEQFF
j_gene: TRBJ2-3; v_gene: TRBV5-1; abundance: many; d_gene: TRBD2; CDR3nt: TGCGCCAGCAGCCCGACTAGCGGGAGTATGGATACGCAGTATTTT; CDR3aa: CASSPTSGSMDTQYF
j_gene: TRBJ1-5; v_gene: TRBV6-6; abundance: NA; d_gene: NA; CDR3nt: TGTGCCAGCAGCCTCGGGGAGCTATATAGCAATCAGCCCCAGCATTTT; CDR3aa: CASSLGELYSNQPQHF
j_gene: TRBJ2-3; v_gene: TRBV20-1; abundance: many; d_gene: TRBD2; CDR3nt: TGCAGTGCTATTTCCCTAGCGGGGGGGAGAACAGATACGCAGTATTTT; CDR3aa: CSAISLAGGRTDTQYF
j_gene: TRBJ1-2; v_gene: TRBV6-2/TRBV6-3; abundance: many; d_gene: TRBD1; CDR3nt: TGTGCCAGCACCCCGGGACAGGGGTACGGCTACACCTTC; CDR3aa: CASTPGQGYGYTF
j_gene: TRBJ2-3; v_gene: TRBV2; abundance: many; d_gene: TRBD2; CDR3nt: TGTGCCAGCACCATCCCGGGACTAGTTACAGATACGCAGTATTTT; CDR3aa: CASTIPGLVTDTQYF
j_gene: TRBJ1-6; v_gene: TRBV3-1; abundance: many; d_gene: NA; CDR3nt: TGTGCCAGCAGCTCGCAATCGGGCTGGGCCCTCCACTTT; CDR3aa: CASSSQSGWALHF
j_gene: TRBJ2-7; v_gene: TRBV7-9; abundance: many; d_gene: NA; CDR3nt: TGTGCCAGCAGCTCATCTGGGTTTGAGCAGTACTTC; CDR3aa: CASSSSGFEQYF
j_gene: TRBJ2-7; v_gene: TRBV20-1; abundance: many; d_gene: TRBD1; CDR3nt: TGCAGTGCTATACCACAAACAGGGGGAGGATGGGAGCAGTACTTC; CDR3aa: CSAIPQTGGGWEQYF
j_gene: TRBJ1-1; v_gene: TRBV18; abundance: many; d_gene: NA; CDR3nt: TGTGCCAGCTCATACCCGGAGACCACTGAAGCTTTCTTT; CDR3aa: CASSYPETTEAFF
j_gene: TRBJ2-1; v_gene: TRBV29-1; abundance: many; d_gene: TRBD2; CDR3nt: TGCAGCGTACCCAGGACTAGCGGGATCGAGCAGTTCTTC; CDR3aa: CSVPRTSGIEQFF
j_gene: TRBJ2-7; v_gene: TRBV5-4; abundance: many; d_gene: TRBD2; CDR3nt: TGTGCCAGCAGCCTGGGACTAGCTGTCGAGCAGTACTTC; CDR3aa: CASSLGLAVEQYF
j_gene: TRBJ1-4; v_gene: TRBV6-1; abundance: many; d_gene: TRBD1; CDR3nt: TGTGCCAGCAGTGAAGTAGGATGGGACAGCCCTAATGAAAAACTGTTTTTT; CDR3aa: CASSEVGWDSPNEKLFF
j_gene: TRBJ2-2; v_gene: TRBV27; abundance: many; d_gene: NA; CDR3nt: TGTGCCAGCAGTTTTTTGGGGGCGGGGATCGGGGAGCTGTTTTTT; CDR3aa: CASSFLGAGIGELFF
j_gene: TRBJ2-7; v_gene: TRBV5-8; abundance: few; d_gene: TRBD2; CDR3nt: TGTGCCAGCAGGCCGTTGGGGGGGGCCTACGAGCAGTACTTC; CDR3aa: CASRPLGGAYEQYF
j_gene: TRBJ1-2; v_gene: TRBV7-9; abundance: NA; d_gene: NA; CDR3nt: TGTGCCAGCAGCCGGGATTCATCTGGCTACACCTTC; CDR3aa: CASSRDSSGYTF
j_gene: TRBJ2-1; v_gene: TRBV7-3; abundance: NA; d_gene: TRBD2; CDR3nt: TGTGCCAGCAGCGTTCGACTAGCGGACTACAATGAGCAGTTCTTC; CDR3aa: CASSVRLADYNEQFF
j_gene: TRBJ2-7; v_gene: TRBV30; abundance: many; d_gene: TRBD2; CDR3nt: TGTGCCTGGAGTGAGGGACTAGGCCACTACGAGCAGTACTTC; CDR3aa: CAWSEGLGHYEQYF
j_gene: TRBJ2-1; v_gene: TRBV3-1; abundance: many; d_gene: TRBD2; CDR3nt: TGTGCCAGCAGCCAGCCGGGACTAGTGGGGAATGAGCAGTTCTTC; CDR3aa: CASSQPGLVGNEQFF
j_gene: TRBJ1-6; v_gene: TRBV28; abundance: NA; d_gene: NA; CDR3nt: TGTGCCAGCAGTTTTTCCTGGGGGGATAATTCACCCCTCCACTTT; CDR3aa: CASSFSWGDNSPLHF
j_gene: TRBJ2-3; v_gene: TRBV24-1; abundance: many; d_gene: NA; CDR3nt: TGTGCCACCAGTGAATTGCCCGGCAGGGAGCGGACAGATACGCAGTATTTT; CDR3aa: CATSELPGRERTDTQYF
j_gene: TRBJ1-1; v_gene: TRBV21-1; abundance: NA; d_gene: NA; CDR3nt: TGTGCCAGCAGCAAAAGACCCCAAAAGACCCCAAAAGACATGAACACTGAAGCTTTCTTT; CDR3aa: CASSKRPQKTPKDMNTEAFF
j_gene: TRBJ2-2; v_gene: TRBV5-6; abundance: NA; d_gene: TRBD1; CDR3nt: TGTGCCAGCAGCTTCTACAATAGGGGGCCCACCGGGGAGCTGTTTTTT; CDR3aa: CASSFYNRGPTGELFF
j_gene: TRBJ2-1; v_gene: TRBV7-2; abundance: many; d_gene: NA; CDR3nt: TGTGCCAGCAGCTCAAGACGGGGGGCGAGCTACAATGAGCAGTTCTTC; CDR3aa: CASSSRRGASYNEQFF
j_gene: TRBJ2-1; v_gene: TRBV14; abundance: many; d_gene: TRBD2; CDR3nt: TGTGCCAGCAGCCAAGATCATCTAGCGGGAGTCACTGAGCAGTTCTTC; CDR3aa: CASSQDHLAGVTEQFF
j_gene: TRBJ2-5; v_gene: TRBV27; abundance: few; d_gene: NA; CDR3nt: TGTGCCAGCAGTTTAATGGGGGTTCGGGAGACCCAGTACTTC; CDR3aa: CASSLMGVRETQYF
j_gene: TRBJ2-7; v_gene: TRBV5-1; abundance: medium-sized; d_gene: NA; CDR3nt: TGCGCCAGCAGAGACAGGCCCGGCTACGAGCAGTACTTC; CDR3aa: CASRDRPGYEQYF
j_gene: TRBJ2-3; v_gene: TRBV7-2; abundance: many; d_gene: TRBD2; CDR3nt: TGTGCCAGCAGCTTAGCGGCTGTGGGGGGCGGGGGGGCAACAGATACGCAGTATTTT; CDR3aa: CASSLAAVGGGGATDTQYF
j_gene: TRBJ1-4; v_gene: TRBV27; abundance: many; d_gene: NA; CDR3nt: TGTGCCAGCAGTTTACGCGCAGGGGCGGGTGAAAAACTGTTTTTT; CDR3aa: CASSLRAGAGEKLFF
j_gene: TRBJ2-5; v_gene: TRBV27; abundance: many; d_gene: NA; CDR3nt: TGTGCCAGCACCTACCCCGGCGGCGGACAAGAGACCCAGTACTTC; CDR3aa: CASTYPGGGQETQYF